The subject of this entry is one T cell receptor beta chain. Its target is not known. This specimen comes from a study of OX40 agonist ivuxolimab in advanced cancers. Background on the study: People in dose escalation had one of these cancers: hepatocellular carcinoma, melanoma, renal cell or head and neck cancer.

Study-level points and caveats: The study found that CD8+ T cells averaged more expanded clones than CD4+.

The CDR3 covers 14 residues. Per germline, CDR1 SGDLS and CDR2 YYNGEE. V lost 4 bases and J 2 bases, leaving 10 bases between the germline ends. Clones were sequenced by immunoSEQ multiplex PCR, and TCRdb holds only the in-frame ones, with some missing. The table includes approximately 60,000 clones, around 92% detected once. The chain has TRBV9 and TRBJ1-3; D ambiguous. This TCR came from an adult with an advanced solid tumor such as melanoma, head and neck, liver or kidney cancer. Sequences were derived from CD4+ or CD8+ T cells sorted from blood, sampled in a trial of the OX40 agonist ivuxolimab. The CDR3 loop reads CASSSGNPGNTIYF. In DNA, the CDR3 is TGTGCCAGCAGCTCAGGAAACCCTGGAAACACCATATATTTT. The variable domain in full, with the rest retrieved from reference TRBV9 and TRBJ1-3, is DSGVTQTPKHLITATGQRVTLRCSPRSGDLSVYWYQQSLDQGLQFLIQYYNGEERAKGNILERFSAQQFPDLHSELNLSSLELGDSALYFCASSSGNPGNTIYFGEGSWLTVV.